The sequence of this T cell receptor beta chain was determined in a study of blood T cell repertoires in COVID-19. Per germline, CDR1 DFQATT and CDR2 SNEGSKA (reference sequence). The CDR3 is 14 residues long. V was cut by 3 bases and J by 4 bases, with 13 bases left in between. Clones were read by immunoSEQ multiplex PCR, and TCRdb kept only the in-frame ones, dropping some. The sample has 200,000 to 250,000 clones, about 88% seen once; the top ten hold about 9.4%. This clone was counted a few times. Sequenced sample: peripheral blood. This clonotype was sampled from a woman between 45 and 65 years old with COVID-19, enrolled during active disease. The V and J genes are TRBV20-1 and TRBJ2-1, with D possibly TRBD2 on 5 matching bases. The CDR3 nucleotides are TGCAGTGCTAGTGGACTCCCGCGGTACAATGAGCAGTTCTTC. Its protein is CSASGLPRYNEQFF.